These 18 T cell receptor beta chains came from one sample sequenced in a study of early T cells in non-severe SARS-CoV-2 infection. TCRdb used MiXCR to reprocess the 5' RACE reads, holding one entry per CDR3 protein. The sample has 52,000 or so distinct CDR3 sequences, 6.6% seen once; the top ten hold 5.5% to 7.5%. Sequenced material: whole blood, taken at baseline. The receptors derive from an adult who was a healthcare worker with PCR-confirmed SARS-CoV-2 infection or an uninfected control (not recorded which).

This clonotype was seen ten or more times. The rearrangement joins TRBV4-3 to TRBJ2-4; no reliable D call. CDR1 and CDR2 from the germline V gene are LGHNA and YSLEER. The length of the CDR3 is 17 residues. Trimming took 0 bases from V and 0 from J, leaving 12 bases between them. The CDR3 sequence is CASSQDWGQEAKNIQYF. For the CDR3, the DNA is TGCGCCAGCAGCCAAGATTGGGGTCAGGAAGCCAAAAACATTCAGTACTTC.

In this sample, this clonotype turned up many times. V and J are TRBV20-1 and TRBJ2-5, with D perhaps TRBD2 (5 bases). Germline loops: CDR1 DFQATT, CDR2 SNEGSKA (reference sequence). The CDR3 length is 13 residues. The CDR3 nucleotides read TGCAGCCTCTGGGAGCGCCGAAGAGAGACCCAGTACTTC. Encoded protein: CSLWERRRETQYF.

This clonotype is labeled as medium-sized. The genes are TRBV3-1 and TRBJ2-5; 8 bases align to TRBD1. The CDR3 contains 14 residues. The J segment lost 2 bases and the V segment lost 3 bases, leaving 2 bases of the junction unmatched. Germline CDR1 LGHDT, CDR2 YNNKEL (reference sequence). The CDR3 sequence: CASSHRTGQETQYF. In nucleotides, the CDR3 is TGTGCCAGCAGCCACAGGACAGGGCAAGAGACCCAGTACTTC.

As to this clonotype: A much more abundant neighbour one base away suggests this may be a read error. The CDR3 DNA sequence: TGTGCCAGCAGCCCGGACGATTACAATGAGCAGCTCTTC. Translation gives CASSPDDYNEQLF. The genes are TRBV11-2 and TRBJ2-1; no clear D. Germline lookup yields CDR1 SGHAT and CDR2 FQNNGV. The CDR3 loop spans 13 amino acids.

This clonotype was seen ten or more times. The rearrangement joins TRBV29-1 to TRBJ1-3, with a weak D call TRBD1 (5 bases). The V gene lost 6 bases and the J gene lost 2 bases, with 14 bases spanning the gap. The CDR3 is 14 amino acids. Germline values: CDR1 SQVTM, CDR2 ANQGSEA. The CDR3 DNA is TGCAGCGTCTTGCCTGGGGGGACTGGAAACACCATATATTTT. Translating it yields CSVLPGGTGNTIYF. The variable domain in full, completed from reference TRBV29-1 and TRBJ1-3, reads SAVISQKPSRDICQRGTSLTIQCQVDSQVTMMFWYRQQPGQSLTLIATANQGSEATYESGFVIDKFPISRPNLTFSTLTVSNMSPEDSSIYLCSVLPGGTGNTIYFGEGSWLTVV.

This clonotype has more than one count but fewer than ten. The J gene is TRBJ2-2, the V gene TRBV7-6; 9 bases line up with TRBD1. The V segment lost 5 bases and the J segment 6 bases; nucleotides outside the gene matches: 7. Germline CDR1 is SGHVS and CDR2 is FNYEAQ. The CDR3 has 15 residues. CDR3 nucleotides: TGTGCCAGCAGCCCGCCGGGACAGGGCGCCGGGGAGCTGTTTTTT. Its translation: CASSPPGQGAGELFF.

The chain combines TRBV20-1 with TRBJ1-4, with D perhaps matching TRBD1 (5 bases). This CDR3 has 16 residues. Trimming cost V 4 bases and J 0 bases, with 15 bases left between them. Germline V gene data show CDR1 as DFQATT and CDR2 as SNEGSKA (reference sequence). The CDR3: CSATPQTAATNEKLFF. CDR3 DNA: TGCAGTGCTACGCCACAGACAGCCGCAACTAATGAAAAACTGTTTTTT.

The gene calls are TRBV11-2 and TRBJ2-5; D is ambiguous. V was clipped by 0 bases and J by 4 bases, with 9 bases between them. CDR3 size: 14 residues. The germline gives CDR1 SGHAT, CDR2 FQNNGV. The CDR3 DNA sequence: TGTGCCAGCAGCTTAGAATTCCTATCAGAGACCCAGTACTTC. Amino acids: CASSLEFLSETQYF.

The table lists this clonotype with a few counts. The rearrangement links TRBV7-9 to TRBJ1-2; D is unclear. V dropped 1 base and J dropped 11 bases, with 8 bases sitting between them. Germline V CDR1 and CDR2: SEHNR, FQNEAQ (reference sequence). The CDR3 is 11 amino acids. CDR3 protein: CASSLGQTYTF. The CDR3 nucleotides are TGTGCCAGCAGCTTAGGGCAGACGTACACCTTC. Using reference TRBV7-9 and TRBJ1-2 for the parts outside the CDR3, the full variable domain is DTGVSQNPRHKITKRGQNVTFRCDPISEHNRLYWYRQTLGQGPEFLTYFQNEAQLEKSRLLSDRFSAERPKGSFSTLEIQRTEQGDSAMYLCASSLGQTYTFGSGTRLTVV.

This rearrangement joins TRBV12-3 or TRBV12-4 to TRBJ2-2; D uncertain. Deletions cut 6 bases from V and 6 bases from J, with 17 bases between. The CDR3 is made up of 15 amino acids. The CDR3 region has the DNA TGTGCCAGCAGACGTAGATATGGGGATTCCGGGGAGCTGTTTTTT. Translating it yields CASRRRYGDSGELFF.

This clonotype was counted at least ten times. This chain connects TRBV18 to TRBJ2-3; 14 nucleotides align to TRBD2. Germline V gene lookup returns CDR1 KGHSH and CDR2 LQKENI. CDR3 length equals 16 residues. With V trimmed by 3 bases and J by 3 bases, 2 bases remained unmatched. The CDR3: CASSPGLAGGTDTQYF. DNA for the CDR3: TGTGCCAGCTCACCCGGACTAGCGGGGGGAACAGATACGCAGTATTTT.

This clonotype was recorded a few times. This chain joins TRBV5-1 and TRBJ2-3, with D uncertain. This CDR3 has 12 residues. In germline, CDR1 is SGHRS, CDR2 YFSETQ. Trimming took off 3 bases at V and 2 bases at J, with 4 bases between the two ends. The CDR3 DNA is TGCGCCAGCAGCTCACCCACAGATACGCAGTATTTT. Translated: CASSSPTDTQYF.

Many counts were recorded for this clonotype. The chain employs TRBV29-1 and TRBJ2-2, with TRBD2 matching 10 bases. The ends lost 5 bases at V and 1 base at J; junction bases unmatched: 4. From germline, CDR1 is SQVTM and CDR2 ANQGSEA. There are 15 residues in the CDR3. The DNA for the CDR3 is TGCAGCGTTTACCCTAGCGGGGGGAACACCGGGGAGCTGTTTTTT. It is translated as CSVYPSGGNTGELFF.

The V and J genes are TRBV4-3 and TRBJ1-2; TRBD1 agrees at 7 bases. Germline V gene lookup returns CDR1 LGHNA and CDR2 YSLEER. There are 16 residues in the CDR3. With V trimmed by 2 bases and J by 0 bases, 6 bases remained unmatched. The CDR3, as DNA: TGCGCCAGCAGCCAACCCTGGGACAGCACTAACTATGGCTACACCTTC. It is translated as CASSQPWDSTNYGYTF.

This clonotype was counted ten times or more. The V and J genes are TRBV28 and TRBJ2-1; 8 bases map to TRBD2. The J segment lost 4 bases and the V segment lost 6 bases, leaving 8 bases of the junction unmatched. The germline V gene encodes CDR1 MDHEN and CDR2 SYDVKM. CDR3 size: 15 residues. CDR3 protein: CASSRGTREYNEQFF. As DNA, the CDR3 is TGTGCCAGCAGCCGCGGGACTAGAGAGTACAATGAGCAGTTCTTC.

The chain joins TRBV20-1 to TRBJ2-3; D is possibly TRBD1 (5 bases). This CDR3 spans 14 amino acids. Germline CDR1 and CDR2: DFQATT and SNEGSKA (reference sequence). The chain's CDR3 is CTPLLGQHTDTQYF. DNA for the CDR3: TGCACCCCCCTCTTAGGACAACACACAGATACGCAGTATTTT.

This clonotype occurred many times. The chain employs TRBV4-1 and TRBJ2-5; D is perhaps TRBD1 (5 bases). The CDR3 has 13 residues. V lost 3 bases and J 3 bases, leaving 8 bases between the germline ends. Germline CDR1 reads MGHRA; CDR2 reads YSYEKL. The CDR3, as DNA: TGCGCCAGCAGCCATGACAGTGAAGAGACCCAGTACTTC. Its translation: CASSHDSEETQYF.

V and J are TRBV30 and TRBJ2-3; D remains ambiguous. CDR1 is GTSNPN and CDR2 is SVGIG in the germline V gene (reference sequence). Trimming removed 4 bases from V and 6 bases from J, with 11 bases in between. The CDR3 totals 12 residues. The chain's CDR3 is CAWTASGDTQYF. The CDR3 DNA is TGTGCCTGGACCGCCAGTGGGGATACGCAGTATTTT. The full variable domain, its missing parts supplied by reference TRBV30 and TRBJ2-3, is SQTIHQWPATLVQPVGSPLSLECTVEGTSNPNLYWYRQAAGRGLQLLFYSVGIGQISSEVPQNLSASRPQDRQFILSSKKLLLSDSGFYLCAWTASGDTQYFGPGTRLTVL.